These 28 T cell receptor beta chains originate from one sample sequenced in a study of Graves' ophthalmopathy and Graves' hyperthyroidism. Beta-chain TCR CDR3 regions were amplified from RNA transcripts. The workflow started with a first-round RT-PCR run with HTBI primers and then moved on to a second-round multiplex PCR. One entry per CDR3 protein, called by TCRdb with MiXCR from the multiplex PCR reads. Of hundreds of thousands of distinct CDR3 sequences listed, about 20% are singletons. Sequenced sample: peripheral blood. Receptors originate from a woman aged 18-35 years with stable Graves' hyperthyroidism. Some clones in this sample may be carry-over from other donors' samples.

There are many counts of this clonotype. V and J are TRBV12-3 or TRBV12-4 and TRBJ1-1; no clear D. The CDR3 sequence is 12 residues long. V was cut by 5 bases and J by 11 bases, with 15 bases left in between. Here the CDR3 reads CASSPWSRGAFF. The CDR3 nucleotides read TGTGCCAGCAGTCCCTGGTCCCGAGGCGCTTTCTTT.

This clonotype was found many times. This chain uses TRBV30 with TRBJ2-7; D may match TRBD1 or TRBD2 (5 bases each). The germline V gene encodes CDR1 GTSNPN and CDR2 SVGIG (reference sequence). The CDR3 covers 16 residues. V was clipped by 1 base and J by 3 bases, with 19 bases between them. In DNA, the CDR3 is TGTGCCTGGAGTGCGGGGCGGTCATTAAACATCTACGAGCAGTACTTC. Residues: CAWSAGRSLNIYEQYF.

This clonotype was observed at least ten times. This chain links TRBV6-5 with TRBJ1-1; 8 nucleotides agree with TRBD1. J lost 2 bases, V lost 3 bases, and 8 bases had no gene match. This CDR3 has 16 residues. Germline V gives CDR1 MNHEY, CDR2 SVGAGI. The CDR3 loop is CASSYQRTGYNTEAFF. CDR3 in DNA: TGTGCCAGCAGTTATCAGAGGACAGGGTATAACACTGAAGCTTTCTTT.

V is TRBV28 and J is TRBJ1-3, with D perhaps matching TRBD1 (5 bases). The CDR3 is made up of 17 amino acids. Per the germline V gene, CDR1 is MDHEN and CDR2 is SYDVKM. V was trimmed by 5 bases and J by 0 bases, leaving 17 bases between them. CDR3 sequence: CASSQTGGSSSGNTIYF. CDR3 nucleotides: TGTGCCAGCAGTCAAACTGGGGGTAGTAGCTCTGGAAACACCATATATTTT.

This clonotype has ten or more counts. The chain is built from TRBV24-1 and TRBJ2-2; possibly TRBD1 for D (5 bases). Trimming left V 0 bases short and J 3 bases short, with 10 bases between. This CDR3 contains 16 residues. From germline, CDR1 is KGHDR and CDR2 SFDVKD. This chain's CDR3 is CATSDLGQGDTGELFF. CDR3 DNA sequence: TGTGCCACCAGTGATTTGGGGCAGGGCGACACCGGGGAGCTGTTTTTT.

This clonotype has at least ten counts. This sequence joins TRBV6-2 or TRBV6-3 and TRBJ2-7; 7 nucleotides line up with TRBD1. The germline V gene encodes CDR1 MNHEY and CDR2 SVGEGT. Losses at the gene ends were 3 bases for V and 4 bases for J; bases not matched to a gene: 6. CDR3 length: 14 residues. This CDR3 is CASSYSTGLYEQYF. The DNA of the CDR3 is TGTGCCAGCAGTTATTCGACAGGGTTATACGAGCAGTACTTC.

The rearrangement links TRBV13 to TRBJ2-7; 9 bases agree with TRBD2. The ends lost 5 bases at V and 7 bases at J; junction bases unmatched: 12. Germline V lookup: CDR1 PRHDT, CDR2 FYEKMQ (reference sequence). The CDR3 has 15 amino acids. The CDR3 reads CASSPLPGLAGEQYF. The CDR3, as DNA: TGTGCCAGCAGCCCCCTCCCGGGACTAGCAGGGGAGCAGTACTTC. Using reference TRBV13 and TRBJ2-7 for the parts outside the CDR3, the full variable domain is AAGVIQSPRHLIKEKRETATLKCYPIPRHDTVYWYQQGPGQDPQFLISFYEKMQSDKGSIPDRFSAQQFSDYHSELNMSSLELGDSALYFCASSPLPGLAGEQYFGPGTRLTVT.

The chain is built from TRBV4-2 and TRBJ2-5, with TRBD2 matching 8 bases. Germline V gene data show CDR1 as LGHNA and CDR2 as YNFKEQ. The CDR3 has 17 amino acids. J was trimmed by 5 bases and V by 1 base; bases with no gene match: 12. The CDR3 DNA reads as TGTGCCAGCAGCCAAGGGAGTAGCGGGGATAGGGGGGAGACCCAGTACTTC. It specifies CASSQGSSGDRGETQYF.

The chain joins TRBV10-3 to TRBJ2-7; D gene ambiguous. CDR1 is ENHRY and CDR2 is SYGVKD in the germline V gene. The CDR3 has 14 residues. With 3 bases removed from V and 7 bases from J, the gap between germline ends came to 16 bases. This CDR3 is CAISEWTVLGEQYF. The DNA of the CDR3 is TGTGCCATCAGTGAATGGACGGTGTTGGGGGAGCAGTACTTC.

Many counts were recorded for this clonotype. V gene TRBV20-1 combines with J gene TRBJ2-7, with D perhaps TRBD2 (5 bases). Trimming removed 5 bases at V and 4 bases at J, with 9 bases between. The germline V gene has CDR1 DFQATT and CDR2 SNEGSKA (reference sequence). The CDR3 runs 11 residues. For the CDR3, the DNA is TGCAGTGCTCGGACTCTTTACGAGCAGTACTTC. Translating gives CSARTLYEQYF.

This clonotype has a count of ten or more. The chain employs TRBV25-1 and TRBJ2-5; TRBD2 aligns across 8 bases. The germline CDR1 and CDR2 sequences are MGHDK and SYGVNS. The CDR3 has 14 residues. V lost 3 bases and J lost 4; bases outside the gene matches: 4. Written as DNA, the CDR3 is TGTGCCAGCAGTGACCCTCGGGGGGGAGAGACCCAGTACTTC. As protein: CASSDPRGGETQYF. Supplemented by reference TRBV25-1 and TRBJ2-5, the full variable domain reads EADIYQTPRYLVIGTGKKITLECSQTMGHDKMYWYQQDPGMELHLIHYSYGVNSTEKGDLSSESTVSRIRTEHFPLTLESARPSHTSQYLCASSDPRGGETQYFGPGTRLLVL.

This clonotype has at least ten counts. An end of the junction differs from the germline gene, which may be a read error. The chain is built from TRBV20-1 and TRBJ1-1; tentatively, D is TRBD1 (6 bases). Germline V gives CDR1 DFQATT, CDR2 SNEGSKA (reference sequence). The CDR3 runs 15 residues. CDR3 bases: TGCAGTGCTAGAGGCACACAGGGACGGAACATTGAAGCTTTCTTT. It encodes CSARGTQGRNIEAFF.

J is TRBJ1-1 and V is TRBV4-3; TRBD1 matches 7 bases. J gave up 6 bases and V 2 bases, and 9 bases lay outside the gene matches. The CDR3 spans 15 residues. Germline-derived CDR1 and CDR2 are LGHNA and YSLEER. This chain's CDR3 is CASSQKGRGSPEAFF. The CDR3 coding sequence is TGCGCCAGCAGCCAAAAGGGCAGGGGGTCGCCTGAAGCTTTCTTT.

The sample holds many counts of this clonotype. Relative to the germline gene, one junction end is altered; a read error may explain this. CDR3 loop: CSAREADSFF. In nucleotides, the CDR3 is TGCAGTGCTAGAGAAGCGGACAGCTTTTTT. V and J are TRBV20-1 and TRBJ1-1, with a possible D match to TRBD1 (6 bases). This CDR3 spans 10 amino acids. Germline CDR1 DFQATT, CDR2 SNEGSKA (reference sequence).

This clonotype was found many times. The chain is built from TRBV20-1 and TRBJ1-5, with TRBD1 identical over 7 bases. Germline CDR1 DFQATT, CDR2 SNEGSKA (reference sequence). CDR3 length: 14 residues. V lost 1 base and J lost 4; bases outside the gene matches: 4. CDR3 bases: TGCAGTGCTAGAGCGGGACAGCCTAATCAGCCCCAGCATTTT. As protein: CSARAGQPNQPQHF.

This clonotype was seen at least ten times. V usage is TRBV6-2 or TRBV6-3 and J usage is TRBJ1-1; D gene ambiguous. With 4 bases removed from V and 1 base from J, the gap between germline ends came to 16 bases. Germline CDR1 and CDR2: MNHEY and SVGEGT. This CDR3 has 16 amino acids. Here the CDR3 DNA reads TGTGCCAGCAGTTTGCTGAGGAGGGTCCCGAACACTGAAGCTTTCTTT. Translated: CASSLLRRVPNTEAFF.

The V call is TRBV12-3 or TRBV12-4, the J call TRBJ1-5; D call uncertain. The V gene lost 3 bases and the J gene lost 0 bases, with 12 bases spanning the gap. CDR3 size: 16 residues. The DNA for the CDR3 is TGTGCCAGCAGTTTTCGTCCGGACTATAGCAATCAGCCCCAGCATTTT. Translated, it gives CASSFRPDYSNQPQHF.

There are many counts of this clonotype. The chain uses TRBV20-1 and TRBJ1-5; TRBD1 matches 8 bases. The CDR3 is 15 residues long. V lost 3 bases and J lost 6; bases outside the gene matches: 10. Looked up from germline, CDR1 is DFQATT and CDR2 is SNEGSKA (reference sequence). DNA of the CDR3: TGCAGTGCTAGGGCCCAACAGGGGGTATCTCAGCCCCAGCATTTT. This gives the protein CSARAQQGVSQPQHF.

V gene TRBV6-5 combines with J gene TRBJ1-2; D perhaps matches TRBD1 (5 bases). V shed 2 bases and J shed 6 bases, with 10 bases lying between them. Germline CDR1 and CDR2: MNHEY and SVGAGI. There are 13 residues in the CDR3. CDR3 DNA sequence: TGTGCCAGCAGTTACCGACAGTTCCATGGCTACACCTTC. Protein: CASSYRQFHGYTF.

This clonotype has at least ten counts. This chain connects TRBV11-2 to TRBJ1-1, with TRBD1 matching 7 bases. From germline, CDR1 is SGHAT and CDR2 FQNNGV. The CDR3 is made up of 14 amino acids. With 6 bases clipped from V and 6 bases from J, the junction kept 10 bases outside the gene matches. The CDR3 protein is CASSPVRGVAEAFF. The CDR3 DNA reads as TGTGCCAGCAGTCCGGTCAGGGGGGTCGCTGAAGCTTTCTTT.

This clonotype showed up many times. J is TRBJ1-1 and V is TRBV12-3 or TRBV12-4; D possibly corresponds to TRBD1 (5 bases). The CDR3 runs 18 residues. Trimming took off 6 bases at V and 1 base at J, with 24 bases between the two ends. The CDR3 spells CASSISGGVSRWNTEAFF. The CDR3 DNA sequence: TGTGCCAGCAGCATATCCGGAGGGGTGTCTAGGTGGAACACTGAAGCTTTCTTT.

There are many counts of this clonotype. The CDR3 protein is CASSLDLPGPLSDYGYTF. CDR3 nucleotides: TGTGCCAGCAGCTTAGACCTCCCGGGACCCCTGAGTGACTATGGCTACACCTTC. The V gene is TRBV7-8, the J gene TRBJ1-2; D is possibly TRBD1 (5 bases). CDR3 size: 18 residues. Per the germline V gene, CDR1 is SGHVS and CDR2 is FQNEAQ. The V end was cut by 1 base, the J end by 3 bases, with 21 bases between.

This clonotype was detected ten times or more. The chain joins TRBV13 to TRBJ1-2, with 9 bases aligning to TRBD1. Germline assignment: CDR1 PRHDT and CDR2 FYEKMQ (reference sequence). The CDR3 has 13 amino acids. V lost 8 bases to trimming and J lost 4 bases; unmatched junction nucleotides: 5. The CDR3 nucleotides read TGTGCCAGCCGGGACAGGGCGGTCTATGGCTACACCTTC. This encodes CASRDRAVYGYTF.

This clonotype was observed a handful of times. The J gene is TRBJ1-1, the V gene TRBV20-1; D is possibly TRBD1 (5 bases). The germline V gene has CDR1 DFQATT and CDR2 SNEGSKA (reference sequence). With 1 base removed from V and 2 bases from J, the gap between germline ends came to 17 bases. The CDR3 is 16 residues long. The CDR3 reads CSARGGVGGGNTEAFF. As DNA, the CDR3 is TGCAGTGCTAGAGGAGGCGTAGGTGGGGGAAACACTGAAGCTTTCTTT.

This clonotype was recorded many times. The rearrangement links TRBV6-2 or TRBV6-3 to TRBJ1-5; no clear D. The CDR3 runs 15 residues. Trimming took 5 bases from V and 0 from J, leaving 11 bases between them. Germline lookup yields CDR1 MNHEY and CDR2 SVGEGT. In DNA form, the CDR3 reads TGTGCCAGCAGTACTACAGCGTATAGCAATCAGCCCCAGCATTTT. Encoded protein: CASSTTAYSNQPQHF.

This clonotype has just a few counts. The chain couples TRBV11-2 to TRBJ2-7; D not certain. CDR3 length: 11 residues. From germline, CDR1 is SGHAT and CDR2 FQNNGV. Trimming pared 4 bases from V and 4 bases from J, leaving 5 bases between. The CDR3 loop reads CASSYWYEQYF. The CDR3 DNA reads as TGTGCCAGCAGCTACTGGTACGAGCAGTACTTC.

This clonotype was found a few times. The V gene is TRBV11-1, the J gene TRBJ2-7; 8 bases map to TRBD1. Germline lookup yields CDR1 SGHAT and CDR2 FQDESV (reference sequence). The CDR3 spans 14 residues. V trimming: 5 bases; J trimming: 3 bases; junction bases outside the gene matches: 6. CDR3: CASSLDRALYEQYF. The CDR3, as DNA: TGTGCCAGCAGCCTGGACAGGGCACTCTACGAGCAGTACTTC.

The chain has TRBV11-2 and TRBJ2-5; TRBD2 might be the D (7 bases). Trimming pared 0 bases from V and 3 bases from J, leaving 14 bases between. The CDR3 is 16 amino acids. CDR1 is SGHAT and CDR2 is FQNNGV in the germline V gene. The CDR3 DNA sequence: TGTGCCAGCAGCTTAGATGCGGGGGCGCCGGAAGAGACCCAGTACTTC. This codes for CASSLDAGAPEETQYF.